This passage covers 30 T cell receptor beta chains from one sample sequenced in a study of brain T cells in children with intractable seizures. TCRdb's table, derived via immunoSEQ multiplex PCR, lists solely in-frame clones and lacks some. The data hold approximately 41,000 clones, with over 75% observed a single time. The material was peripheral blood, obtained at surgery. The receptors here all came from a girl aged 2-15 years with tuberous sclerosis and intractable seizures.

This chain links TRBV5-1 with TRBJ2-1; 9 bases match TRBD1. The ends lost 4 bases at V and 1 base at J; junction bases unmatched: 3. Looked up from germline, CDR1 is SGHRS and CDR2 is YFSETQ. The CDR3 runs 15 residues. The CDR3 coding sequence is TGCGCCAGCAGCCCCGGACAGGGGTCCTACAATGAGCAGTTCTTC. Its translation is CASSPGQGSYNEQFF.

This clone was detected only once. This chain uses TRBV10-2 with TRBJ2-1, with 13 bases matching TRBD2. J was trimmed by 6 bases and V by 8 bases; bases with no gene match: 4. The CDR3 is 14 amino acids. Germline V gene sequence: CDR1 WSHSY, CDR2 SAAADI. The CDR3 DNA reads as TGCGCCAGCGGGACTAGCGGGGAGGGCAATGAGCAGTTCTTC. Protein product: CASGTSGEGNEQFF.

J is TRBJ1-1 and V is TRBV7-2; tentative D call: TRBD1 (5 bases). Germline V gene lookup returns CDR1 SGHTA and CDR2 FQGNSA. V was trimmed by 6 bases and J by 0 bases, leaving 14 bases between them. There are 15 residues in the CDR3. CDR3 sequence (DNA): TGTGCCAGCAGTACGCGGCAGGGAGTGAACACTGAAGCTTTCTTT. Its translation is CASSTRQGVNTEAFF.

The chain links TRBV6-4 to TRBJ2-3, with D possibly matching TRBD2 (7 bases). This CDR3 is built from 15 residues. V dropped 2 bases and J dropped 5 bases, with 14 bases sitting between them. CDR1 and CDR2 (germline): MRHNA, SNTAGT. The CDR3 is CASSDRAGAGDTQYF. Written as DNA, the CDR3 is TGTGCCAGCAGTGACCGCGCGGGGGCGGGAGATACGCAGTATTTT.

DNA of the CDR3: TGTGCCAGCAGTGCAGGACAGGGGAATAATTCACCCCTCCACTTT. Translating it yields CASSAGQGNNSPLHF. The rearrangement links TRBV2 to TRBJ1-6, with 9 bases identical to TRBD1. CDR3 length equals 15 residues. The ends lost 4 bases at V and 5 bases at J; junction bases unmatched: 3. CDR1 and CDR2 from the germline V gene are SNHLY and FYNNEI.

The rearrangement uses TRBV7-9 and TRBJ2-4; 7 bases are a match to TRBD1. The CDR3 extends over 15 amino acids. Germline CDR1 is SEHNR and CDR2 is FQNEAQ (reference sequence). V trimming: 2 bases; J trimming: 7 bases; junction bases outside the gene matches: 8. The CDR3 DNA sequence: TGTGCCAGCAGCTTAATGACAGGGCAAAAGAACATTCAGTACTTC. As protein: CASSLMTGQKNIQYF.

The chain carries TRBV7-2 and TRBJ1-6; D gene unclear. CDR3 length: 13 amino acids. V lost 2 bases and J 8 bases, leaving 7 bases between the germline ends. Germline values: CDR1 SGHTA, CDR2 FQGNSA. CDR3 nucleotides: TGTGCCAGCAGCTTAAACAGCTATTCACCCCTCCACTTT. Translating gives CASSLNSYSPLHF.

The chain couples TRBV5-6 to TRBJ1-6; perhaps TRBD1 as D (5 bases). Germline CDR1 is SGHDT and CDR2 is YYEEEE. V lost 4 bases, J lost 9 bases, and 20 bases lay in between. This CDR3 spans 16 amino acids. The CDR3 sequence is CASSRGVGEDGSPLHF. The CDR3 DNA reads TGTGCCAGCAGCCGCGGTGTAGGGGAGGATGGTTCACCCCTCCACTTT.

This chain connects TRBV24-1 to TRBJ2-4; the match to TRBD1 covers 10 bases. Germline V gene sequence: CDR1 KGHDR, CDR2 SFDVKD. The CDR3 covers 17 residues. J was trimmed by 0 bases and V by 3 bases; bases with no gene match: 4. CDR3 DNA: TGTGCCACCAGTGATCCAGGGGACAGGGGAGCCAAAAACATTCAGTACTTC. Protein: CATSDPGDRGAKNIQYF.

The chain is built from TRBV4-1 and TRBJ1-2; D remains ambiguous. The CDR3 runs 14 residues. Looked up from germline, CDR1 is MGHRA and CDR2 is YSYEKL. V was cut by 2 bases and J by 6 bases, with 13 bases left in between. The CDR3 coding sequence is TGCGCCAGCAGCCAATCGGGAGAAAGGAATGGCTACACCTTC. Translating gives CASSQSGERNGYTF.

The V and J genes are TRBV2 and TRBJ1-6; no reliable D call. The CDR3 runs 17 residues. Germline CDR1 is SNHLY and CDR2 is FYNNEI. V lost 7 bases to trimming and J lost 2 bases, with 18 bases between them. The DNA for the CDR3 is TGTGCCAGCACCCCTTTAGGGTATCACCCCTATAATTCACCCCTCCACTTT. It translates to CASTPLGYHPYNSPLHF.

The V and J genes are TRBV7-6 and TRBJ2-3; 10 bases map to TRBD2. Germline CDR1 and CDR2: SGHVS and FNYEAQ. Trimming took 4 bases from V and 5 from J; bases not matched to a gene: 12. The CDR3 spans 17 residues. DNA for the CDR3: TGTGCCAGCAGCTCGAAACGCCTAGCGGGGGAGATAGATACGCAGTATTTT. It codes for CASSSKRLAGEIDTQYF.

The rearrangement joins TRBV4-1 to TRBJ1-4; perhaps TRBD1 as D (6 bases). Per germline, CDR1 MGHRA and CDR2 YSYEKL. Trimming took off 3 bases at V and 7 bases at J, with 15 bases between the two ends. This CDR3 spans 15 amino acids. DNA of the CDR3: TGCGCCAGCAGCCACCCAGGGGAATTGGGTGAAAAACTGTTTTTT. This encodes CASSHPGELGEKLFF.

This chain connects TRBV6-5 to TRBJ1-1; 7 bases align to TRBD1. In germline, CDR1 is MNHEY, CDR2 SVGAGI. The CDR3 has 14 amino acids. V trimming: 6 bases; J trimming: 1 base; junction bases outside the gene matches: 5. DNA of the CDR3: TGTGCCAGCAGCTCACAGGGGCCGAACACTGAAGCTTTCTTT. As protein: CASSSQGPNTEAFF.

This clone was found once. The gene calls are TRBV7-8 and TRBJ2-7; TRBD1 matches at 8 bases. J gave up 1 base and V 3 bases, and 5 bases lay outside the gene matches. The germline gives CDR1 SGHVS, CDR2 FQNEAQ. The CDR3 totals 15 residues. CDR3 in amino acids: CASSLTGAKSYEQYV. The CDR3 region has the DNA TGTGCCAGCAGCTTGACAGGGGCGAAGTCCTACGAGCAGTACGTC.

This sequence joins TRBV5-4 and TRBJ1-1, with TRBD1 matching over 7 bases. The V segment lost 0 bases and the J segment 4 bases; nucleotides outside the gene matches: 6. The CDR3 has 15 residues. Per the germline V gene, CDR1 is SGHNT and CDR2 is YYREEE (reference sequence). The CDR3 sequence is CASSLAGGSGTEAFF. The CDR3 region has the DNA TGTGCCAGCAGCTTGGCAGGGGGTTCGGGCACTGAAGCTTTCTTT.

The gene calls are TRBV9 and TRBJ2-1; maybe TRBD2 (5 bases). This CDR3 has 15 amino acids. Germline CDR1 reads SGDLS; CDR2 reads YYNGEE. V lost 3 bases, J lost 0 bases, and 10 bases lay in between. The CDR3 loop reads CASSAIASSYNEQFF. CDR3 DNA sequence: TGTGCCAGCAGCGCTATAGCGAGCTCCTACAATGAGCAGTTCTTC.

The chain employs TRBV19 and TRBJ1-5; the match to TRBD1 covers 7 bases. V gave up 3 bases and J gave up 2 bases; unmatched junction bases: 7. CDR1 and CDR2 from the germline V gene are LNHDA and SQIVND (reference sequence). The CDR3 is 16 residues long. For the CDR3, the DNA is TGTGCCAGTAGTATCCAAGGGACAGCGGGCAATCAGCCCCAGCATTTT. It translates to CASSIQGTAGNQPQHF.

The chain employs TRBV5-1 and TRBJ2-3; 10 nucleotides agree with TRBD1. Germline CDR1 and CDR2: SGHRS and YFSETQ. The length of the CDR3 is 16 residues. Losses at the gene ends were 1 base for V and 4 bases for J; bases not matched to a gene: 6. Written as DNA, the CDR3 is TGCGCCAGCAGCTTGATGGGACAGGGGCGGTCAGATACGCAGTATTTT. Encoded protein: CASSLMGQGRSDTQYF.

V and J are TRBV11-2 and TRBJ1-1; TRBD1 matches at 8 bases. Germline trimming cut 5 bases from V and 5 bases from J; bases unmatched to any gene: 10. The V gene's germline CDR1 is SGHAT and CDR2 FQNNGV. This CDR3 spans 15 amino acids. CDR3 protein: CASSAPDRGETEAFF. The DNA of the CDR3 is TGTGCCAGCAGCGCGCCAGACAGGGGCGAGACTGAAGCTTTCTTT.

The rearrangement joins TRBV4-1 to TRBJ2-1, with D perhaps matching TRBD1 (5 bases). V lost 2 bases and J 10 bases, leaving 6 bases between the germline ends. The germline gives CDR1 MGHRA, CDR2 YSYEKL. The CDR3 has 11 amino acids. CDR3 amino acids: CASSQHREQFF. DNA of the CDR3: TGCGCCAGCAGCCAACACAGGGAGCAGTTCTTC.

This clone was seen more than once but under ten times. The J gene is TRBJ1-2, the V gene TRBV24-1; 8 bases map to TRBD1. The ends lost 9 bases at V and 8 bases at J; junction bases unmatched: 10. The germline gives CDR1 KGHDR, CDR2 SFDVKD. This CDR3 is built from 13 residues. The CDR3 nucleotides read TGTGCCACCCGTCTAGACAGGGGTATCGGCTACACCTTC. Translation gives CATRLDRGIGYTF.

The CDR3 DNA reads TGTGCCTGGAGTGTACTCCGGGGTCAAGAGACCCAGTACTTC. It specifies CAWSVLRGQETQYF. The V and J genes are TRBV30 and TRBJ2-5, with D possibly being TRBD2 (5 bases). V lost 0 bases, J lost 2 bases, and 10 bases lay in between. Per germline, CDR1 GTSNPN and CDR2 SVGIG (reference sequence). The CDR3 runs to 14 residues.

Written as DNA, the CDR3 is TGCGCCAGCAGCCAAGATTTAACAGCCCTATTCCTCGAGCAGTACGTC. It encodes CASSQDLTALFLEQYV. The chain is built from TRBV4-1 and TRBJ2-7, with D unresolved. Germline V gene data show CDR1 as MGHRA and CDR2 as YSYEKL. V was clipped by 0 bases and J by 6 bases, with 18 bases between them. The CDR3 runs 16 residues.

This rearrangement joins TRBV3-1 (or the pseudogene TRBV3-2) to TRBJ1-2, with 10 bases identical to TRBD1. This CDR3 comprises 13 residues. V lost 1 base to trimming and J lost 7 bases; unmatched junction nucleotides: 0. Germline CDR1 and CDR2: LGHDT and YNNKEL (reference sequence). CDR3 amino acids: CASSQGTGGGYTF. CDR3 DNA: TGTGCCAGCAGCCAAGGGACAGGGGGTGGCTACACCTTC.

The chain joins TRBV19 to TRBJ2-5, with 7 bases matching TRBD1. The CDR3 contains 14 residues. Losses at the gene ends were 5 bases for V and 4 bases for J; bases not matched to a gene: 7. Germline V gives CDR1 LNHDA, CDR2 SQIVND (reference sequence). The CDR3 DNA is TGTGCCAGTAGTCTTGACAGGGTGGGAGAGACCCAGTACTTC. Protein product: CASSLDRVGETQYF. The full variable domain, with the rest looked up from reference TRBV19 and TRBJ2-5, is DGGITQSPKYLFRKEGQNVTLSCEQNLNHDAMYWYRQDPGQGLRLIYYSQIVNDFQKGDIAEGYSVSREKKESFPLTVTSAQKNPTAFYLCASSLDRVGETQYFGPGTRLLVL.

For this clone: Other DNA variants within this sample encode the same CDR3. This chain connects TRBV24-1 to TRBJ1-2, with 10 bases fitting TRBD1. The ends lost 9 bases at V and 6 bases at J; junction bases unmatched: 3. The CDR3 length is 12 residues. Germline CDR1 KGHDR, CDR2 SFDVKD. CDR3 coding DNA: TGTGCCACCTCGGACAGGGGGGATGGCTACACCTTC. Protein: CATSDRGDGYTF.

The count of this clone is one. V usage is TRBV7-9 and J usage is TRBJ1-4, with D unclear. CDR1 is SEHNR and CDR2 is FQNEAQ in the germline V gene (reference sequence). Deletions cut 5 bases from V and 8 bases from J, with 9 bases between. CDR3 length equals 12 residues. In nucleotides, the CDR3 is TGTGCCAGCAGCCAAGTGGGAGAAAAACTGTTTTTT. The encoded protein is CASSQVGEKLFF.

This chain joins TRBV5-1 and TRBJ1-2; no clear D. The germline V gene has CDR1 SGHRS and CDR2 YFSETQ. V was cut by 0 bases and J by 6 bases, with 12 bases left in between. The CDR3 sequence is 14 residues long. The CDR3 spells CASSLAIGFDGYTF. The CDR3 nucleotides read TGCGCCAGCAGCTTGGCTATAGGGTTTGATGGCTACACCTTC.

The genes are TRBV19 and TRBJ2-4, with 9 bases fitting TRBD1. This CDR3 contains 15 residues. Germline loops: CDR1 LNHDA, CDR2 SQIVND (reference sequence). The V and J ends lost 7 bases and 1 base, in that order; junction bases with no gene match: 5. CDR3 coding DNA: TGTGCCAGTATGAACAGGGGGCGCGCCAAAAACATTCAGTACTTC. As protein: CASMNRGRAKNIQYF.